Below are 17 T cell receptor beta chains sequenced from a single sample in a study of T cell clones after liver transplantation. The data were produced by immunoSEQ multiplex PCR, yet TCRdb's version contains in-frame clones alone and is incomplete. The sample consists of 95,000 to 110,000 clones, 84% of them appearing once. The material sequenced was CD4+ T cells from blood, taken roughly 50 months after liver transplant. The receptor set was obtained from a human patient who received a liver transplant. Some T cells here may be from the graft donor.

This clone has a single count. This sequence joins TRBV5-1 and TRBJ1-2, with 8 bases aligning to TRBD1. CDR1 and CDR2 from the germline V gene are SGHRS and YFSETQ. The V segment lost 4 bases and the J segment 8 bases; nucleotides outside the gene matches: 10. The CDR3 contains 14 residues. The CDR3 DNA reads as TGCGCCAGCAGCCCTTCGGACAGGGTAGAAGGCTACACCTTC. Its protein is CASSPSDRVEGYTF.

The chain joins TRBV29-1 to TRBJ2-4, with 9 positions matching TRBD1. The CDR3 has 14 residues. The ends lost 6 bases at V and 4 bases at J; junction bases unmatched: 7. The germline V gene encodes CDR1 SQVTM and CDR2 ANQGSEA. CDR3 loop: CSVAPGQGKNIQYF. Here the CDR3 DNA reads TGCAGCGTCGCGCCGGGACAGGGAAAAAACATTCAGTACTTC.

The chain uses TRBV18 and TRBJ1-4, with D hard to call. CDR1 is KGHSH, CDR2 LQKENI, per germline. Trimming took 1 base from V and 3 from J, leaving 3 bases between them. The CDR3 covers 13 residues. The CDR3: CASSPQANEKLFF. CDR3 DNA sequence: TGTGCCAGCTCACCACAGGCTAATGAAAAACTGTTTTTT. Combining the CDR3 with reference TRBV18 and TRBJ1-4 gives the whole variable domain NAGVMQNPRHLVRRRGQEARLRCSPMKGHSHVYWYRQLPEEGLKFMVYLQKENIIDESGMPKERFSAEFPKEGPSILRIQQVVRGDSAAYFCASSPQANEKLFFGSGTQLSVL.

The gene calls are TRBV12-5 and TRBJ2-1; D call uncertain. The CDR3 contains 16 residues. Trimming took off 7 bases at V and 0 bases at J, with 16 bases between the two ends. Germline values: CDR1 LGHNT, CDR2 FRNRAP. CDR3 nucleotides: TGTGCTAGTGCCCCCCTAAAATCGAGCTCCTACAATGAGCAGTTCTTC. This codes for CASAPLKSSSYNEQFF.

The V gene is TRBV6-5, the J gene TRBJ2-1; TRBD2 might be the D (5 bases). The CDR3 extends over 16 amino acids. The germline V gene encodes CDR1 MNHEY and CDR2 SVGAGI. Trimming stripped 2 bases from V and 6 bases from J, with 17 bases between. Here the CDR3 reads CASSYQLLRGGNEQFF. CDR3 bases: TGTGCCAGCAGTTACCAACTTCTCCGCGGAGGCAATGAGCAGTTCTTC.

This sequence joins TRBV7-2 and TRBJ2-1; D gene unclear. Per germline, CDR1 SGHTA and CDR2 FQGNSA. The CDR3 spans 16 residues. V was shortened by 3 bases and J by 1 base, with 13 bases between the two germline ends. The CDR3 protein is CASSFYSLPSYNEQFF. CDR3 bases: TGTGCCAGCAGCTTTTACTCCCTTCCTTCCTACAATGAGCAGTTCTTC.

The chain uses TRBV10-3 and TRBJ2-4; D gene ambiguous. The CDR3 is 17 amino acids. Germline CDR1 and CDR2: ENHRY and SYGVKD. With 2 bases removed from V and 0 bases from J, the gap between germline ends came to 14 bases. CDR3 residues: CAISEGASGLAKNIQYF. CDR3 in DNA: TGTGCCATCAGTGAGGGCGCCTCTGGTTTAGCCAAAAACATTCAGTACTTC.

The gene calls are TRBV28 and TRBJ2-1; TRBD2 matches 7 bases. Germline V gives CDR1 MDHEN, CDR2 SYDVKM. V lost 3 bases and J lost 5; bases outside the gene matches: 4. This CDR3 has 14 residues. The CDR3 here is CASSFPAGDNEQFF. In nucleotides, the CDR3 is TGTGCCAGCAGTTTTCCCGCGGGGGACAATGAGCAGTTCTTC.

The chain employs TRBV7-2 and TRBJ2-5; D might be TRBD2 (5 bases). The V end was cut by 8 bases, the J end by 4 bases, with 11 bases between. The germline V gene has CDR1 SGHTA and CDR2 FQGNSA. There are 12 residues in the CDR3. Here the CDR3 DNA reads TGTGCCAGCGGGGAGAGCAGAGAGACCCAGTACTTC. It specifies CASGESRETQYF.

The chain employs TRBV23-1 and TRBJ2-2; the D is unclear. TRBV23-1 is recorded as an ORF, its role being uncertain. Trimming cost V 3 bases and J 1 base, with 15 bases left between them. CDR3 length equals 17 residues. CDR3 sequence reads: CASSHVPCQMNTGELFF. The CDR3 nucleotides read TGCGCCAGCAGTCACGTCCCCTGCCAAATGAACACCGGGGAGCTGTTTTTT.

This clone turned up a few times. This chain joins TRBV2 and TRBJ2-1; 8 positions match TRBD2. The length of the CDR3 is 15 residues. V shed 5 bases, J shed 10 bases, and the junction held 13 bases outside the gene matches. CDR1 and CDR2 from the germline V gene are SNHLY and FYNNEI. CDR3 DNA: TGTGCCAGCAGTCAGGGGCTAGCGGGCACGGGAGAGCAGTTCTTC. As protein: CASSQGLAGTGEQFF.

This clone was observed a single time. The chain combines TRBV5-6 with TRBJ1-2, with D uncertain. V lost 2 bases and J lost 0, with 11 bases in between. The germline gives CDR1 SGHDT, CDR2 YYEEEE. This CDR3 region has 15 residues. CDR3 protein: CASSFDINTNYGYTF. CDR3 DNA sequence: TGTGCCAGCAGCTTCGACATCAACACTAACTATGGCTACACCTTC.

This clone has just one count. This CDR3 reads CASSQGDRDTGELFF. The CDR3 DNA sequence: TGTGCCAGCAGCCAAGGGGACCGGGACACCGGGGAGCTGTTTTTT. The V gene is TRBV4-2, the J gene TRBJ2-2; either TRBD1 or TRBD2 may fit D (5 bases each). Germline-derived CDR1 and CDR2 are LGHNA and YNFKEQ. This CDR3 has 15 residues. V lost 1 base, J lost 3 bases, and 9 bases lay in between.

The V gene is TRBV4-1, the J gene TRBJ1-2; D gene ambiguous. Germline V gene data show CDR1 as MGHRA and CDR2 as YSYEKL. CDR3 size: 14 residues. Trimming took 2 bases from V and 1 from J, leaving 8 bases between them. The CDR3 sequence is CASSQSQSNYGYTF. DNA of the CDR3: TGCGCCAGCAGCCAATCTCAGAGTAACTATGGCTACACCTTC.

The chain combines TRBV6-5 with TRBJ2-7; D is possibly TRBD1 or TRBD2 (7 bases each). V lost 8 bases and J lost 6, with 14 bases in between. CDR1 and CDR2 from the germline V gene are MNHEY and SVGAGI. This CDR3 has 12 residues. The CDR3 DNA reads as TGTGCCAGCTGGGAGGGGGCAGGCGAGCAGTACTTC. Translating it yields CASWEGAGEQYF.

V gene TRBV5-1 combines with J gene TRBJ1-4; possible D gene TRBD1, 6 bases. Per the germline V gene, CDR1 is SGHRS and CDR2 is YFSETQ. The CDR3 length is 13 residues. V was shortened by 4 bases and J by 8 bases, with 12 bases between the two germline ends. CDR3 sequence: CASSHGGAEKLFF. CDR3 nucleotides: TGCGCCAGCAGCCACGGGGGGGCGGAAAAACTGTTTTTT. Combining the CDR3 with reference TRBV5-1 and TRBJ1-4 gives the whole variable domain KAGVTQTPRYLIKTRGQQVTLSCSPISGHRSVSWYQQTPGQGLQFLFEYFSETQRNKGNFPGRFSGRQFSNSRSEMNVSTLELGDSALYLCASSHGGAEKLFFGSGTQLSVL.

This CDR3 is CASSDSPRETQYF. CDR3 DNA sequence: TGTGCCAGTAGTGACAGCCCCAGGGAGACCCAGTACTTC. The V and J genes are TRBV19 and TRBJ2-5; D possibly corresponds to TRBD1 (5 bases). CDR1 LNHDA and CDR2 SQIVND come from the germline V gene (reference sequence). The V end lost 5 bases, the J end lost 5 bases, and 12 bases lay between the germline ends. CDR3 size: 13 residues.